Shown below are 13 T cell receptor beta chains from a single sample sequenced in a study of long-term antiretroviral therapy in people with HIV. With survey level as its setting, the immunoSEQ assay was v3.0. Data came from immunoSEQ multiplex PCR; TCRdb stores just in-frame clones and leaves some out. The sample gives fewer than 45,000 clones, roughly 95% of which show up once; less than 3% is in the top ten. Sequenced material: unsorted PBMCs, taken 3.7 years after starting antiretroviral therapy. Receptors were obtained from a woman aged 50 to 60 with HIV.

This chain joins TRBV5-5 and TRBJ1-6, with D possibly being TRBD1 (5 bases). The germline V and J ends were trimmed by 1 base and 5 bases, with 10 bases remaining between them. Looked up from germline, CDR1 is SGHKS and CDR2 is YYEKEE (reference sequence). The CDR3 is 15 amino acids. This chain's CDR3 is CASSLWGADNSPLHF. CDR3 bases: TGTGCCAGCAGCTTGTGGGGCGCGGATAATTCACCCCTCCACTTT.

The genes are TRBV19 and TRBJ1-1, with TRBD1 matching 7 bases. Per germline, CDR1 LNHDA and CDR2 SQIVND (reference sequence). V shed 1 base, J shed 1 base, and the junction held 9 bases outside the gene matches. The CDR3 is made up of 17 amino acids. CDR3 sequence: CASSIGQGVRGNTEAFF. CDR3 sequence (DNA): TGTGCCAGTAGTATAGGGCAGGGGGTGAGGGGGAACACTGAAGCTTTCTTT.

The CDR3 protein is CASSPGGRETQYF. CDR3 coding DNA: TGTGCCAGCAGCCCCGGGGGCCGGGAGACCCAGTACTTC. The chain links TRBV14 to TRBJ2-5; the D call may be TRBD1 or TRBD2 (6 bases each). This CDR3 is 13 amino acids long. Germline V gives CDR1 SGHDN, CDR2 FVKESK. V dropped 4 bases and J dropped 5 bases, with 11 bases sitting between them.

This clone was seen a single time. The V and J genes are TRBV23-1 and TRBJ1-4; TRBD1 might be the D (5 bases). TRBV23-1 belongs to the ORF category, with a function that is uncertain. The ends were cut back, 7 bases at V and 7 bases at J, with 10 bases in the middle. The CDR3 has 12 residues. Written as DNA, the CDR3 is TGCGCCAGCACCCCTGGGGGTGAAAAACTGTTTTTT. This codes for CASTPGGEKLFF.

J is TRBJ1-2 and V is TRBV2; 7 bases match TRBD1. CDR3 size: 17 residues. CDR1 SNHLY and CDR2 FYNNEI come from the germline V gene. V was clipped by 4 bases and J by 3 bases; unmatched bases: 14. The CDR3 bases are TGTGCCAGCAGTGGCGGGGGACAGCGCCTCTCCTACTATGGCTACACCTTC. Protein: CASSGGGQRLSYYGYTF.

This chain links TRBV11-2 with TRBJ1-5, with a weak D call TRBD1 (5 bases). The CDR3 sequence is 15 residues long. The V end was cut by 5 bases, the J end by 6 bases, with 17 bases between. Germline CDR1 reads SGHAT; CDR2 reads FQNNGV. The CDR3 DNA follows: TGTGCCAGCAGCCCAGCCTTGGGGGAAGGTCAGCCCCAGCATTTT. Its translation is CASSPALGEGQPQHF. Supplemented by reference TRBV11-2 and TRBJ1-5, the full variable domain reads EAGVAQSPRYKIIEKRQSVAFWCNPISGHATLYWYQQILGQGPKLLIQFQNNGVVDDSQLPKDRFSAERLKGVDSTLKIQPAKLEDSAVYLCASSPALGEGQPQHFGDGTRLSIL.

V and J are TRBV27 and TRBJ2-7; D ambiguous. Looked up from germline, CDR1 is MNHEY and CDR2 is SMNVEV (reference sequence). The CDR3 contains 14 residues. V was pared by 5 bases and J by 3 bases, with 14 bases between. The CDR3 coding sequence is TGTGCCAGCAGTCGCCAGGACGAATACTACGAGCAGTACTTC. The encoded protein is CASSRQDEYYEQYF.

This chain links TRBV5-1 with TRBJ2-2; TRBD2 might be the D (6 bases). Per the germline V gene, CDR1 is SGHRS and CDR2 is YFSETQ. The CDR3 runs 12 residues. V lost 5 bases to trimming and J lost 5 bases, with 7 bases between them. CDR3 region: CASRGGTGELFF. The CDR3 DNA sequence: TGCGCCAGCAGGGGGGGAACCGGGGAGCTGTTTTTT.

The CDR3 reads CASGRGGLADTQYF. DNA of the CDR3: TGTGCTAGTGGTCGGGGGGGCCTCGCAGATACGCAGTATTTT. The rearrangement links TRBV12-5 to TRBJ2-3; 8 bases align to TRBD2. The CDR3 loop spans 14 amino acids. Trimming removed 5 bases from V and 4 bases from J; junction bases left unmatched: 5. Germline lookup yields CDR1 LGHNT and CDR2 FRNRAP.

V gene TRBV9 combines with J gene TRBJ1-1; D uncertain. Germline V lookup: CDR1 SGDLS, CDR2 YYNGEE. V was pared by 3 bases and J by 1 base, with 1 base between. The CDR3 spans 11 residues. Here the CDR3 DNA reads TGTGCCAGCAGCGGGAACACTGAAGCTTTCTTT. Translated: CASSGNTEAFF.

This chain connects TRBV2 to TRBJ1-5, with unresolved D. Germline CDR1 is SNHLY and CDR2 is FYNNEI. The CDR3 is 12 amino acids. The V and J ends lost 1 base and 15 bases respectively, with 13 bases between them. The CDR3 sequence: CASSEDRQPRHF. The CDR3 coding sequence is TGTGCCAGCAGTGAAGACCGTCAGCCCAGGCATTTT.

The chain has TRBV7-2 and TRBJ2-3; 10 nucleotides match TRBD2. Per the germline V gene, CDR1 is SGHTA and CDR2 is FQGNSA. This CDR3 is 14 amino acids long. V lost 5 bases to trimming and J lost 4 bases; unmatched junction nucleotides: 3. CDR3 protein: CASSALAGADTQYF. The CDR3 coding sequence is TGTGCCAGCAGCGCCCTAGCGGGGGCAGATACGCAGTATTTT.

CDR3 in DNA: TGCGCCAGCAGTACGAATGGTGAAAAACTGTTTTTT. This translates into CASSTNGEKLFF. The genes are TRBV5-1 and TRBJ1-4; D is ambiguous. Germline assignment: CDR1 SGHRS and CDR2 YFSETQ. The length of the CDR3 is 12 residues. V lost 5 bases, J lost 7 bases, and 9 bases lay in between.